Reported below is one T cell receptor (beta chain). Its antigen remains unknown. This sample was included in a study of persistence of HIV-infected CD4 T cells. Points from the study as a whole: TCRbeta richness was lower in CMV- and Gag-responding cells than in anti-CD3/anti-CD28-responding cells. Antigen-responding cells were enriched for degenerate expanded CDR3beta sequences.

Nonspecific anti-CD3/anti-CD28 bead stimulation represents the broad CD4+ T cell repertoire. Responding CD4+ T cells were sorted by upregulation of both CD40 ligand and CD69. Inclusion required CMV-positive serology and CD4+ counts above 400 cells/uL. CDR1 and CDR2 (germline): SGHDT, YYEEEE. The CDR3 has 13 residues. Trimming left V 4 bases short and J 6 bases short, with 12 bases between. The libraries were made with immunoSEQ version 4 in survey mode. TCRdb keeps only in-frame clones here, not all; method: immunoSEQ multiplex PCR. The repertoire holds 35,000 to 40,000 clones, roughly 90% seen once, with approximately 1.3% in the top ten.

This TCR was sampled from an adult man with HIV who was CMV-seropositive. Sequenced material: CD4+ T cells sorted from PBMCs after roughly 18-hour stimulation, taken from a patient who received antiretroviral therapy. The J gene is TRBJ2-3, the V gene TRBV5-6, with D perhaps TRBD1 (6 bases). Here the CDR3 reads CASSGNTGDTQYF. DNA for the CDR3: TGTGCCAGCAGCGGAAATACAGGGGATACGCAGTATTTT. Together with reference TRBV5-6 and TRBJ2-3, the CDR3 gives the full variable domain: DAGVTQSPTHLIKTRGQQVTLRCSPKSGHDTVSWYQQALGQGPQFIFQYYEEEERQRGNFPDRFSGHQFPNYSSELNVNALLLGDSALYLCASSGNTGDTQYFGPGTRLTVL.